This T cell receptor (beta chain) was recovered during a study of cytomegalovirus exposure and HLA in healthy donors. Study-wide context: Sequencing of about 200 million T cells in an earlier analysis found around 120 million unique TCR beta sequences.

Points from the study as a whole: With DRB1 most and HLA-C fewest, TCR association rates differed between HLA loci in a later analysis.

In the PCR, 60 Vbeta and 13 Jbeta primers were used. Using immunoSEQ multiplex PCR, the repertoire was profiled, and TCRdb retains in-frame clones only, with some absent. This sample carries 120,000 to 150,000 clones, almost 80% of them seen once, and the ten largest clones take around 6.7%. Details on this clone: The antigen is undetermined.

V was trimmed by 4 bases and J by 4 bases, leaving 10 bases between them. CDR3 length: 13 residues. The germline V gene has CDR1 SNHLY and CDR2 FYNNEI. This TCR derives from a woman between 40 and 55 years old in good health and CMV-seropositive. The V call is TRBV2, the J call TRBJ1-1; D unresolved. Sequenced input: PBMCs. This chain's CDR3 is CASSVAPPTEAFF. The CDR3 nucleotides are TGTGCCAGCAGTGTGGCTCCCCCCACTGAAGCTTTCTTT. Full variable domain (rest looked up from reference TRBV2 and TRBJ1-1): EPEVTQTPSHQVTQMGQEVILRCVPISNHLYFYWYRQILGQKVEFLVSFYNNEISEKSEIFDDQFSVERPDGSNFTLKIRSTKLEDSAMYFCASSVAPPTEAFFGQGTRLTVV.